The 17 T cell receptor beta chains reported below all come from one sample, sequenced in a study of shared clonotypes between healthy human individuals. Repertoires were generated with immunoSEQ multiplex PCR, while TCRdb's copy carries only in-frame clones and drops some. This table holds 950,000 to 1,200,000 clones, 70% to 85% found once. Material for sequencing was memory CD4+ T cells from PBMCs. The sample's subset: CD45RA-negative fraction. These receptors were collected from a man in his late teens or twenties in good health. Some clones in this sample may be carry-over from other donors' samples.

This chain links TRBV4-2 with TRBJ2-1; D possibly corresponds to TRBD2 (6 bases). Per germline, CDR1 LGHNA and CDR2 YNFKEQ. The V end was cut by 1 base, the J end by 10 bases, with 14 bases between. This CDR3 spans 14 amino acids. CDR3 protein: CASSQVVASAEQFF. The CDR3 DNA is TGTGCCAGCAGCCAAGTAGTGGCTAGCGCAGAGCAGTTCTTC.

This clone was observed at least ten times. The chain recombines TRBV10-3 with TRBJ1-3, with a weak D call TRBD1 (5 bases). This CDR3 is 13 amino acids long. Trimming pared 8 bases from V and 4 bases from J, leaving 12 bases between. Germline values: CDR1 ENHRY, CDR2 SYGVKD. CDR3 DNA: TGTGCCATCTTTGCAGGGTGGGGAAACACCATATATTTT. Its protein product is CAIFAGWGNTIYF.

The sample holds a few counts of this clone. The chain is built from TRBV5-4 and TRBJ2-5; D perhaps matches TRBD1 (6 bases). Per the germline V gene, CDR1 is SGHNT and CDR2 is YYREEE (reference sequence). CDR3 size: 12 residues. Trimming removed 7 bases from V and 4 bases from J, with 11 bases in between. CDR3 residues: CASGSGVETQYF. DNA for the CDR3: TGTGCCAGCGGCTCAGGGGTAGAGACCCAGTACTTC.

J is TRBJ2-7 and V is TRBV29-1; D is ambiguous. Germline CDR1 reads SQVTM; CDR2 reads ANQGSEA. The V end lost 4 bases, the J end lost 0 bases, and 10 bases lay between the germline ends. This CDR3 contains 13 residues. CDR3: CSVVPQTSYEQYF. The CDR3 DNA reads as TGCAGCGTTGTCCCCCAGACCTCCTACGAGCAGTACTTC.

The rearrangement uses TRBV11-3 and TRBJ2-5; D gene unclear. This CDR3 is built from 15 residues. Trimming removed 1 base at V and 5 bases at J, with 14 bases between. The germline V gene has CDR1 SGHNT and CDR2 YENEEA. CDR3 sequence reads: CASSLVSSSRETQYF. The DNA for the CDR3 is TGTGCCAGCAGCTTAGTAAGCTCTAGTAGGGAGACCCAGTACTTC. The complete variable domain, with remaining parts taken from reference TRBV11-3 and TRBJ2-5, reads EAGVVQSPRYKIIEKKQPVAFWCNPISGHNTLYWYLQNLGQGPELLIRYENEEAVDDSQLPKDRFSAERLKGVDSTLKIQPAELGDSAVYLCASSLVSSSRETQYFGPGTRLLVL.

The genes are TRBV5-1 and TRBJ2-7, with 8 bases aligning to TRBD2. CDR1 SGHRS and CDR2 YFSETQ come from the germline V gene. The trim removed 2 bases at V and 2 bases at J, leaving 3 bases unmatched. The CDR3 spans 14 residues. CDR3 nucleotide sequence: TGCGCCAGCAGCTTCATTAGCGGGACCTACGAGCAGTACTTC. Amino acid sequence: CASSFISGTYEQYF.

This chain joins TRBV30 and TRBJ2-7; 7 bases line up with TRBD2. The CDR3 loop spans 13 amino acids. The V segment lost 6 bases and the J segment 3 bases; nucleotides outside the gene matches: 8. CDR1 is GTSNPN and CDR2 is SVGIG in the germline V gene (reference sequence). CDR3 coding DNA: TGTGCCTGTGGTCGGACTAGTCTCTACGAGCAGTACTTC. Its protein product is CACGRTSLYEQYF.

This clone occurred a few times. The chain employs TRBV18 and TRBJ1-2; D is unresolved. The CDR3 sequence is 13 residues long. Trimming left V 0 bases short and J 4 bases short, with 6 bases between. Germline CDR1 and CDR2: KGHSH and LQKENI. In DNA form, the CDR3 reads TGTGCCAGCTCACCACCGACAACCTATGGCTACACCTTC. It encodes CASSPPTTYGYTF. The variable domain in full, with the rest retrieved from reference TRBV18 and TRBJ1-2, is NAGVMQNPRHLVRRRGQEARLRCSPMKGHSHVYWYRQLPEEGLKFMVYLQKENIIDESGMPKERFSAEFPKEGPSILRIQQVVRGDSAAYFCASSPPTTYGYTFGSGTRLTVV.

The gene calls are TRBV6-1 and TRBJ2-3; D may be TRBD2 (5 bases). The CDR3 loop spans 14 amino acids. Trimming left V 8 bases short and J 0 bases short, with 12 bases between. Germline V gene lookup returns CDR1 MNHNS and CDR2 SASEGT. The CDR3 nucleotides read TGTGCCAGCTTGGCCACTAGAAGCACAGATACGCAGTATTTT. Translated, it gives CASLATRSTDTQYF.

This clone was observed a few times. V and J are TRBV15 and TRBJ1-2, with a possible D match to TRBD1 (5 bases). The V and J ends lost 5 bases and 2 bases respectively, with 15 bases between them. The V gene's germline CDR1 is LNHNV and CDR2 YYDKDF (reference sequence). The CDR3 is made up of 15 amino acids. The DNA for the CDR3 is TGTGCCACCAGCTCGGGGGTAGGCTACAACTATGGCTACACCTTC. It is translated as CATSSGVGYNYGYTF. The full variable domain, its missing parts supplied by reference TRBV15 and TRBJ1-2, is DAMVIQNPRYQVTQFGKPVTLSCSQTLNHNVMYWYQQKSSQAPKLLFHYYDKDFNNEADTPDNFQSRRPNTSFCFLDIRSPGLGDTAMYLCATSSGVGYNYGYTFGSGTRLTVV.

The rearrangement uses TRBV18 and TRBJ1-2; D is perhaps TRBD1 (5 bases). V was clipped by 3 bases and J by 4 bases, with 21 bases between them. The CDR3 extends over 17 amino acids. Germline V gene lookup returns CDR1 KGHSH and CDR2 LQKENI. The chain's CDR3 is CASSPTGSLPGPYGYTF. The CDR3, as DNA: TGTGCCAGCTCACCTACAGGAAGTCTACCAGGACCCTATGGCTACACCTTC.

This clone occurred a few times. In DNA, the CDR3 is TGCGCCAGCAGCCAAGCTAGCGGGAGGGCCCACAATGAGCAGTTCTTC. Amino acids: CASSQASGRAHNEQFF. The chain is built from TRBV4-3 and TRBJ2-1, with 12 bases lining up with TRBD2. The germline gives CDR1 LGHNA, CDR2 YSLEER. The CDR3 is 16 residues long. Losses at the gene ends were 1 base for V and 5 bases for J; bases not matched to a gene: 3.

The rearrangement joins TRBV28 to TRBJ1-5, with TRBD1 as a possible D gene (5 bases). The CDR3 has 12 residues. Trimming removed 6 bases from V and 4 bases from J, with 7 bases in between. The V gene's germline CDR1 is MDHEN and CDR2 SYDVKM. The CDR3 sequence is CASRSGNQPQHF. The CDR3 nucleotides read TGTGCCAGCAGGTCAGGGAATCAGCCCCAGCATTTT.

The chain employs TRBV27 and TRBJ2-5, with 7 bases matching TRBD2. The better agreement between TRBJ2-7 and the DNA end casts doubt on the J call. There are 15 residues in the CDR3. The V gene's germline CDR1 is MNHEY and CDR2 SMNVEV (reference sequence). Here the CDR3 DNA reads TGTGCCAGCAGTTTAAGTGCGGGAGAAGCCTACGAGCAGTACTTC. Its translation is CASSLSAGEAYEQYF.

The CDR3 DNA is TGTGCCAGCAGCTTAGTACGGGGGGCGAACACTGAAGCTTTCTTT. The encoded protein is CASSLVRGANTEAFF. V and J are TRBV13 and TRBJ1-1; D might be TRBD1 (6 bases). The germline gives CDR1 PRHDT, CDR2 FYEKMQ (reference sequence). The CDR3 contains 15 residues. V lost 1 base, J lost 1 base, and 10 bases lay in between.

V is TRBV7-9 and J is TRBJ1-4; 7 nucleotides line up with TRBD1. Germline lookup yields CDR1 SEHNR and CDR2 FQNEAQ (reference sequence). J lost 8 bases, V lost 3 bases, and 12 bases had no gene match. CDR3 size: 16 residues. The CDR3 reads CASSFWQGDGGEKLFF. The CDR3 DNA follows: TGTGCCAGCAGCTTTTGGCAGGGGGATGGTGGAGAAAAACTGTTTTTT.

The V call is TRBV5-8, the J call TRBJ1-5; tentative D call: TRBD1 (6 bases). The V gene lost 0 bases and the J gene lost 5 bases, with 9 bases spanning the gap. The length of the CDR3 is 14 residues. The germline gives CDR1 SGHTS, CDR2 YDEGEE. The CDR3 DNA reads as TGTGCCAGCAGCTTGGGTACAGGGCATCAGCCCCAGCATTTT. Protein: CASSLGTGHQPQHF.